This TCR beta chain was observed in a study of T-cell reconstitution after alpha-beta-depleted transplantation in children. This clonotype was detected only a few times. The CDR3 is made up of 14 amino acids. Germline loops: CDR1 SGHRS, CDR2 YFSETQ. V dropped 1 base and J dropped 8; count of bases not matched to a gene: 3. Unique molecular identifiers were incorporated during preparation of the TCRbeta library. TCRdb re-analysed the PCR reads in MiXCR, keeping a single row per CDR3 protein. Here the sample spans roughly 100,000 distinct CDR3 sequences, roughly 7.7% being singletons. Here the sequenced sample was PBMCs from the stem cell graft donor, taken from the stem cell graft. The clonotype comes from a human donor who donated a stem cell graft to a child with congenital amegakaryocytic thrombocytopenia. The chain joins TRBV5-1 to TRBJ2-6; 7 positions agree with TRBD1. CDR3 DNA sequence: TGCGCCAGCAGCTTGAGACAGGGAACCAACGTCCTGACTTTC. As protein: CASSLRQGTNVLTF.